This TCR beta chain originates from a study of regulatory T cells in long-lasting Graves disease. With iRepertoire HTBI primers and Arm-PCR of CDR3 regions, TCR beta libraries were built. Each CDR3 protein gets one entry after TCRdb re-called the multiplex PCR reads with MiXCR. Of about 470,000 distinct CDR3 sequences in the sample, 20% are singletons; the top ten hold approximately 7.8%. The time point: persistent/refractory GD, antithyroid drugs over 5 years with positive TRAb. PBMCs provided the RNA from which the TCR library was made. This clonotype was recorded a few times. Here the sequenced sample was peripheral blood mononuclear cells (PBMCs), taken when the disease was refractory, from a patient treated with antithyroid drugs. This TCR derives from a female donor with Graves disease.

CDR3 loop: CASRMRGRSAGNEQFF. In DNA form, the CDR3 reads TGTGCCAGCAGAATGAGGGGTCGTAGCGCCGGCAATGAGCAGTTCTTC. V gene TRBV6-1 combines with J gene TRBJ2-5; D tentatively fits TRBD1 or TRBD2 (5 bases each). TRBJ2-1 matches the DNA end more closely, so the J call is doubtful. This CDR3 has 16 amino acids. Looked up from germline, CDR1 is MNHNS and CDR2 is SASEGT.